Sequencing of this T cell receptor beta chain was carried out in a study of blood T cell repertoires in COVID-19. V was pared by 2 bases and J by 3 bases, with 6 bases of the junction left unmatched. The CDR3 is 16 amino acids. Germline V gives CDR1 SGHNT, CDR2 YYREEE (reference sequence). Authors' methods: Using reference gene primer amplification, nucleated cell counts were estimated. Generated by immunoSEQ multiplex PCR, the TCRdb table keeps only in-frame clones and is missing some. V and J calls and clone size come straight from that table; D and trimming were deduced from the DNA. The repertoire includes roughly 100,000 clones, 91% of them detected once, and around 4.4% sits in the top ten.

Sequences were obtained from peripheral blood. This clonotype was sampled from a man younger than 30 with acute or convalescent COVID-19. This rearrangement joins TRBV5-4 to TRBJ2-3; the match to TRBD1 covers 10 bases. The CDR3 sequence: CASSLPGQGLTDTQYF. CDR3 bases: TGTGCCAGCAGCTTACCGGGACAGGGGTTAACAGATACGCAGTATTTT. The variable domain in full, with the rest retrieved from reference TRBV5-4 and TRBJ2-3, is ETGVTQSPTHLIKTRGQQVTLRCSSQSGHNTVSWYQQALGQGPQFIFQYYREEENGRGNFPPRFSGLQFPNYSSELNVNALELDDSALYLCASSLPGQGLTDTQYFGPGTRLTVL.